Following are 18 T cell receptor beta chains from one sample sequenced in a study of Tregs in tolerant kidney transplant recipients. TCRdb keeps only in-frame clones here, not all; method: immunoSEQ multiplex PCR. The table records fewer than 20,000 clones, around four fifths of them present only once. The sample taken for sequencing was Tregs from blood. These receptors all come from a human donor in good health.

This clone showed up just a few times. V usage is TRBV7-2 and J usage is TRBJ2-3; 12 nucleotides agree with TRBD2. The V segment lost 5 bases and the J segment 2 bases; nucleotides outside the gene matches: 14. Germline V lookup: CDR1 SGHTA, CDR2 FQGNSA. The CDR3 is 19 amino acids. CDR3 amino acids: CASSPPSRLAGANTDTQYF. The CDR3 DNA follows: TGTGCCAGCAGCCCACCCTCCCGACTAGCGGGGGCCAACACAGATACGCAGTATTTT.

The chain uses TRBV4-3 and TRBJ1-4, with 9 nucleotides matching TRBD1. Trimming took 5 bases from V and 8 from J; bases not matched to a gene: 15. Germline assignment: CDR1 LGHNA and CDR2 YSLEER. CDR3 length: 17 residues. The CDR3 reads CASSAQGGDRAYEKLFF. For the CDR3, the DNA is TGCGCCAGCAGCGCCCAAGGGGGGGACAGGGCGTACGAAAAACTGTTTTTT.

The chain combines TRBV19 with TRBJ1-1; the D is unclear. The germline V gene encodes CDR1 LNHDA and CDR2 SQIVND (reference sequence). Trimming cost V 6 bases and J 5 bases, with 10 bases left between them. The CDR3 consists of 12 residues. The CDR3 DNA reads as TGTGCCAGTAGCTTCCTAGGGACTGAAGCTTTCTTT. This translates into CASSFLGTEAFF. The full variable domain, rest sourced from reference TRBV19 and TRBJ1-1, is DGGITQSPKYLFRKEGQNVTLSCEQNLNHDAMYWYRQDPGQGLRLIYYSQIVNDFQKGDIAEGYSVSREKKESFPLTVTSAQKNPTAFYLCASSFLGTEAFFGQGTRLTVV.

In its sample, this clone was seen a few times. CDR3 in amino acids: CASSQEGRTDTQYF. The CDR3 DNA is TGTGCCAGCAGCCAAGAAGGCAGGACAGATACGCAGTATTTT. The chain uses TRBV4-2 and TRBJ2-3; D remains unclear. The germline gives CDR1 LGHNA, CDR2 YNFKEQ. This CDR3 spans 14 amino acids. The V gene lost 0 bases and the J gene lost 3 bases, with 7 bases spanning the gap.

In its sample, this clone was seen once. The chain carries TRBV11-2 and TRBJ2-4, with 10 bases lining up with TRBD2. This CDR3 has 19 residues. The V gene end was trimmed by 0 bases and the J gene end by 0 bases; junction bases not matched to a gene: 8. Germline V gene lookup returns CDR1 SGHAT and CDR2 FQNNGV. For the CDR3, the DNA is TGTGCCAGCAGCTTAGAAGGGATACTAGCGGGACTAGCCAAAAACATTCAGTACTTC. Amino acid sequence: CASSLEGILAGLAKNIQYF.

The genes are TRBV6-1 and TRBJ1-4, with D perhaps matching TRBD1 (6 bases). CDR3 size: 17 residues. Germline CDR1 reads MNHNS; CDR2 reads SASEGT. The V and J ends lost 2 bases and 0 bases respectively, with 13 bases between them. CDR3 bases: TGTGCCAGCAGTGAATGGGGGCAGCCTGCAACTAATGAAAAACTGTTTTTT. It is translated as CASSEWGQPATNEKLFF.

The chain employs TRBV7-9 and TRBJ2-7; D is unresolved. This CDR3 contains 12 residues. V lost 5 bases to trimming and J lost 2 bases, with 7 bases between them. Germline assignment: CDR1 SEHNR and CDR2 FQNEAQ (reference sequence). The CDR3 reads CASSKRAYEQYF. The CDR3 DNA follows: TGTGCCAGCAGCAAAAGGGCCTACGAGCAGTACTTC.

V gene TRBV10-3 combines with J gene TRBJ2-3; 9 nucleotides align to TRBD2. The trim removed 6 bases at V and 4 bases at J, leaving 5 bases unmatched. There are 14 residues in the CDR3. The germline V gene encodes CDR1 ENHRY and CDR2 SYGVKD. The CDR3 is CAIREGLAPDTQYF. The CDR3 DNA reads TGTGCCATCAGGGAGGGACTAGCTCCAGATACGCAGTATTTT.

In this sample, this clone turned up once. The chain combines TRBV2 with TRBJ1-1, with D maybe TRBD1 (6 bases). CDR3 length: 12 amino acids. From germline, CDR1 is SNHLY and CDR2 FYNNEI. Trimming took 8 bases from V and 1 from J, leaving 8 bases between them. The CDR3 loop reads CASATGNTEAFF. CDR3 coding DNA: TGTGCCAGCGCGACAGGGAACACTGAAGCTTTCTTT.

In regard to this clone: A read error may produce the germline difference seen at one junction end. The rearrangement joins TRBV6-5 to TRBJ1-2; D call uncertain. Germline-derived CDR1 and CDR2 are MNHEY and SVGAGI. The CDR3 sequence is 11 residues long. The CDR3 region has the DNA TGTGCCAGCAGTTACCTTGGGATCACGGCCTTC. Residues: CASSYLGITAF.

This clone was counted between two and nine times. The rearrangement links TRBV29-1 to TRBJ2-7; D not resolved. The CDR3 has 10 residues. The germline gives CDR1 SQVTM, CDR2 ANQGSEA. V lost 6 bases to trimming and J lost 6 bases, with 9 bases between them. This CDR3 is CSVGHPEQYF. CDR3 in DNA: TGCAGCGTGGGTCACCCCGAGCAGTACTTC.

The chain carries TRBV7-2 and TRBJ2-7; a weak D match, TRBD1 (5 bases). Germline CDR1 reads SGHTA; CDR2 reads FQGNSA. The CDR3 contains 13 residues. V was clipped by 3 bases and J by 3 bases, with 9 bases between them. CDR3 sequence reads: CASSFLGLYEQYF. The CDR3 DNA follows: TGTGCCAGCAGCTTCCTGGGGCTCTACGAGCAGTACTTC.

This clone was detected only once. This chain links TRBV4-3 with TRBJ2-1, with 7 bases aligning to TRBD2. Germline lookup yields CDR1 LGHNA and CDR2 YSLEER. This CDR3 region has 12 residues. Trimming removed 8 bases from V and 7 bases from J; junction bases left unmatched: 5. Here the CDR3 reads CASGRGRNEQFF. The CDR3 DNA reads as TGCGCCAGCGGGCGGGGGAGGAATGAGCAGTTCTTC.

V usage is TRBV7-9 and J usage is TRBJ2-5; 7 bases map to TRBD2. The trim removed 1 base at V and 0 bases at J, leaving 5 bases unmatched. Germline-derived CDR1 and CDR2 are SEHNR and FQNEAQ (reference sequence). This CDR3 is built from 16 residues. The CDR3 here is CASSLVAGPYQETQYF. DNA for the CDR3: TGTGCCAGCAGCTTAGTAGCGGGCCCGTACCAAGAGACCCAGTACTTC.

This clone was counted only a few times. The chain is built from TRBV19 and TRBJ2-1; D remains unclear. This CDR3 is 15 amino acids long. From germline, CDR1 is LNHDA and CDR2 SQIVND (reference sequence). Trimming left V 4 bases short and J 9 bases short, with 19 bases between. The CDR3 coding sequence is TGTGCCAGTAGTAACGTGAATTTTCAAGTTAGTGAGCAGTTCTTC. This gives the protein CASSNVNFQVSEQFF.

This clone was seen more than once but under ten times. The chain employs TRBV2 and TRBJ1-6, with a weak D call TRBD1 (6 bases). V gave up 6 bases and J gave up 8 bases, with 14 bases separating them. The CDR3 runs to 14 residues. Germline V gene sequence: CDR1 SNHLY, CDR2 FYNNEI. The CDR3 here is CASRGEGGDSPLHF. For the CDR3, the DNA is TGTGCCAGCAGGGGTGAAGGGGGGGATTCACCCCTCCACTTT. Looking up the rest from reference TRBV2 and TRBJ1-6 gives the full variable domain: EPEVTQTPSHQVTQMGQEVILRCVPISNHLYFYWYRQILGQKVEFLVSFYNNEISEKSEIFDDQFSVERPDGSNFTLKIRSTKLEDSAMYFCASRGEGGDSPLHFGNGTRLTVT.

This clone appeared once. The V call is TRBV6-9, the J call TRBJ1-1, with D possibly matching TRBD1 (5 bases). This CDR3 region has 12 residues. Germline lookup yields CDR1 MNHGY and CDR2 SVAAGI. Trimming shortened V by 4 bases and J by 4 bases, and 7 bases separated the two germline ends. The CDR3 spells CASSSQGTEAFF. The DNA for the CDR3 is TGTGCCAGCAGTTCCCAGGGCACTGAAGCTTTCTTT.

The V gene is TRBV5-1, the J gene TRBJ1-1; weak D call: TRBD1 (5 bases). The V end was cut by 4 bases, the J end by 7 bases, with 17 bases between. Germline-derived CDR1 and CDR2 are SGHRS and YFSETQ. The CDR3 extends over 14 amino acids. The CDR3 nucleotides read TGCGCCAGCAGCCGGTCGGGGCGGAAAAATGAAGCTTTCTTT. This sequence encodes CASSRSGRKNEAFF.